A single sample gave rise to the 22 T cell receptor beta chains below, sequenced in a study of OX40 agonist ivuxolimab in advanced cancers. Using immunoSEQ multiplex PCR, the repertoire was profiled, and TCRdb retains in-frame clones only, with some absent. Of over 95,000 clones in the sample, approximately 95% were seen once. Sequenced here: CD4+ or CD8+ T cells sorted from blood, sampled in a trial of the OX40 agonist ivuxolimab. Receptors originate from an adult with an advanced solid tumor such as melanoma, head and neck, liver or kidney cancer.

This chain uses TRBV7-9 with TRBJ2-7; D is undetermined. In germline, CDR1 is SEHNR, CDR2 FQNEAQ (reference sequence). V lost 0 bases, J lost 2 bases, and 5 bases lay in between. The CDR3 loop spans 13 amino acids. The CDR3 spells CASSLAQTYEQYF. CDR3 in DNA: TGTGCCAGCAGCTTAGCACAGACCTACGAGCAGTACTTC.

This clone was counted a single time. The J gene is TRBJ2-1, the V gene TRBV19; a possible D gene is TRBD1 (6 bases). The V and J ends lost 3 bases and 5 bases respectively, with 14 bases between them. CDR1 is LNHDA and CDR2 is SQIVND in the germline V gene (reference sequence). The CDR3 is 15 amino acids. The CDR3 region is CASSILGGSDNEQFF. The DNA for the CDR3 is TGTGCCAGTAGTATCTTAGGGGGAAGTGACAATGAGCAGTTCTTC.

In this sample, this clone turned up once. The gene calls are TRBV9 and TRBJ2-1; 9 bases agree with TRBD1. With 4 bases clipped from V and 3 bases from J, the junction kept 8 bases outside the gene matches. The germline gives CDR1 SGDLS, CDR2 YYNGEE. This CDR3 has 16 residues. The CDR3 region is CASSTGDREDYNEQFF. The CDR3, as DNA: TGTGCCAGCAGCACGGGGGACAGGGAGGACTACAATGAGCAGTTCTTC.

The chain links TRBV7-3 to TRBJ2-1, with TRBD2 matching over 10 bases. V was clipped by 4 bases and J by 4 bases; unmatched bases: 10. CDR1 and CDR2 (germline): SGHTA, FQGTGA. This CDR3 region has 17 residues. CDR3 sequence: CASSSWESGGAYNEQFF. The CDR3, as DNA: TGTGCCAGCAGCTCATGGGAGAGCGGGGGGGCTTACAATGAGCAGTTCTTC.

The chain recombines TRBV27 with TRBJ2-1, with 10 positions matching TRBD2. In germline, CDR1 is MNHEY, CDR2 SMNVEV (reference sequence). CDR3 length: 15 amino acids. J gave up 2 bases and V 6 bases, and 4 bases lay outside the gene matches. CDR3 region: CASSRGLAAYNEQFF. The CDR3 DNA follows: TGTGCCAGCAGCCGTGGACTAGCGGCCTACAATGAGCAGTTCTTC.

The rearrangement uses TRBV6-5 and TRBJ2-7, with TRBD1 matching over 8 bases. V was pared by 4 bases and J by 9 bases, with 14 bases of the junction left unmatched. Germline V gene data show CDR1 as MNHEY and CDR2 as SVGAGI. The length of the CDR3 is 15 residues. CDR3 region: CASSSPGQGIEVQYF. CDR3 in DNA: TGTGCCAGCAGTTCCCCCGGACAGGGAATAGAAGTGCAGTACTTC.

The V call is TRBV2, the J call TRBJ2-5; D uncertain. V was shortened by 6 bases and J by 5 bases, with 10 bases between the two germline ends. Germline-derived CDR1 and CDR2 are SNHLY and FYNNEI. This CDR3 contains 12 residues. For the CDR3, the DNA is TGTGCCAGCAGACACTCCCGGGAGACCCAGTACTTC. Translated, it gives CASRHSRETQYF.

This chain connects TRBV7-9 to TRBJ2-6, with 7 positions matching TRBD1. The CDR3 runs 17 residues. In germline, CDR1 is SEHNR, CDR2 FQNEAQ (reference sequence). V shed 4 bases and J 0 bases; nucleotides not matched to a gene: 6. CDR3 loop: CASSSPDRFSGANVLTF. The CDR3, as DNA: TGTGCCAGCAGCTCACCGGACAGGTTCTCTGGGGCCAACGTCCTGACTTTC.

The chain carries TRBV25-1 and TRBJ1-1; D not certain. Trimming removed 0 bases at V and 3 bases at J, with 11 bases between. The germline gives CDR1 MGHDK, CDR2 SYGVNS. CDR3 length: 15 residues. CDR3 region: CASSEYEGIDTEAFF. In nucleotides, the CDR3 is TGTGCCAGCAGTGAATATGAGGGTATCGACACTGAAGCTTTCTTT. Full variable domain (missing parts from reference TRBV25-1 and TRBJ1-1): EADIYQTPRYLVIGTGKKITLECSQTMGHDKMYWYQQDPGMELHLIHYSYGVNSTEKGDLSSESTVSRIRTEHFPLTLESARPSHTSQYLCASSEYEGIDTEAFFGQGTRLTVV.

The V gene is TRBV18, the J gene TRBJ2-7, with 8 bases aligning to TRBD1. Germline V gives CDR1 KGHSH, CDR2 LQKENI. The trim removed 2 bases at V and 2 bases at J, leaving 2 bases unmatched. The CDR3 loop spans 14 amino acids. CDR3 sequence (DNA): TGTGCCAGCTCACCATGGACAGGGACCTACGAGCAGTACTTC. Protein: CASSPWTGTYEQYF.

The V gene is TRBV28, the J gene TRBJ2-5; 8 positions agree with TRBD1. This CDR3 is 15 amino acids long. The trim removed 6 bases at V and 2 bases at J, leaving 8 bases unmatched. The germline V gene encodes CDR1 MDHEN and CDR2 SYDVKM. The CDR3 protein is CASSPDREDQETQYF. The CDR3 DNA is TGTGCCAGCAGCCCGGACAGGGAGGATCAAGAGACCCAGTACTTC.

The genes are TRBV30 and TRBJ2-7; no clear D. CDR3 length: 12 residues. The germline gives CDR1 GTSNPN, CDR2 SVGIG (reference sequence). Trimming left V 3 bases short and J 3 bases short, with 9 bases between. The CDR3 region is CAWRADGYEQYF. The DNA of the CDR3 is TGTGCCTGGAGGGCAGACGGCTACGAGCAGTACTTC.

The rearrangement joins TRBV11-2 to TRBJ1-2, with TRBD1 as a possible D gene (5 bases). The V and J ends lost 5 bases and 5 bases respectively, with 12 bases between them. From germline, CDR1 is SGHAT and CDR2 FQNNGV. This CDR3 is built from 13 residues. This CDR3 reads CASSPGMGYGYTF. The DNA for the CDR3 is TGTGCCAGCAGCCCAGGGATGGGATATGGCTACACCTTC.

This chain uses TRBV5-6 with TRBJ1-1, with 12 bases fitting TRBD1. Per the germline V gene, CDR1 is SGHDT and CDR2 is YYEEEE. The CDR3 length is 15 residues. J lost 12 bases, V lost 4 bases, and 13 bases had no gene match. The CDR3 here is CASSHKIGTGGGTFF. The CDR3 DNA reads TGTGCCAGCAGCCACAAAATCGGGACAGGGGGCGGAACTTTCTTT. Combining the CDR3 with reference TRBV5-6 and TRBJ1-1 gives the whole variable domain DAGVTQSPTHLIKTRGQQVTLRCSPKSGHDTVSWYQQALGQGPQFIFQYYEEEERQRGNFPDRFSGHQFPNYSSELNVNALLLGDSALYLCASSHKIGTGGGTFFGQGTRLTVV.

The V and J genes are TRBV6-5 and TRBJ2-1; TRBD2 matches at 11 bases. This CDR3 has 15 residues. The ends lost 5 bases at V and 8 bases at J; junction bases unmatched: 8. Germline V gene sequence: CDR1 MNHEY, CDR2 SVGAGI. The CDR3, as DNA: TGTGCCAGCAGTATCACTAGCGGGGGAAGGGATGAGCAGTTCTTC. The encoded protein is CASSITSGGRDEQFF.

The V and J genes are TRBV6-1 and TRBJ2-6, with D unclear. CDR3 size: 16 residues. V lost 3 bases, J lost 0 bases, and 9 bases lay in between. The germline V gene encodes CDR1 MNHNS and CDR2 SASEGT. Here the CDR3 reads CASSEWAPSGANVLTF. The CDR3 DNA reads as TGTGCCAGCAGTGAGTGGGCCCCCTCTGGGGCCAACGTCCTGACTTTC.

This chain connects TRBV27 to TRBJ1-2; 10 bases are shared with TRBD1. V dropped 10 bases and J dropped 2; count of bases not matched to a gene: 7. Per germline, CDR1 MNHEY and CDR2 SMNVEV (reference sequence). The CDR3 loop spans 14 amino acids. The CDR3 loop is CATAGTGENYGYTF. The CDR3 nucleotides read TGTGCCACCGCCGGGACAGGGGAAAACTATGGCTACACCTTC.

The V gene is TRBV4-1, the J gene TRBJ2-3; D not certain. CDR3 length: 13 amino acids. In germline, CDR1 is MGHRA, CDR2 YSYEKL. V lost 6 bases to trimming and J lost 2 bases, with 9 bases between them. The CDR3 spells CASRLGPTDTQYF. In DNA form, the CDR3 reads TGCGCCAGCAGGCTCGGACCCACAGATACGCAGTATTTT.

The chain uses TRBV9 and TRBJ2-7, with D perhaps matching TRBD1 or TRBD2 (6 bases each). Looked up from germline, CDR1 is SGDLS and CDR2 is YYNGEE. The CDR3 consists of 14 residues. Trimming shortened V by 0 bases and J by 5 bases, and 12 bases separated the two germline ends. CDR3 in DNA: TGTGCCAGCAGCGTAGCTCCGCGGGACAACGAGCAGTACTTC. It codes for CASSVAPRDNEQYF.

This chain links TRBV5-6 with TRBJ1-5, with D perhaps TRBD1 (5 bases). The germline V and J ends were trimmed by 1 base and 8 bases, with 13 bases remaining between them. Germline V gives CDR1 SGHDT, CDR2 YYEEEE. The CDR3 contains 14 residues. The CDR3 here is CASSLNGGREPQHF. As DNA, the CDR3 is TGTGCCAGCAGCTTGAATGGGGGAAGGGAGCCCCAGCATTTT. Drawing the rest from reference TRBV5-6 and TRBJ1-5, the complete variable domain is DAGVTQSPTHLIKTRGQQVTLRCSPKSGHDTVSWYQQALGQGPQFIFQYYEEEERQRGNFPDRFSGHQFPNYSSELNVNALLLGDSALYLCASSLNGGREPQHFGDGTRLSIL.

The CDR3 protein is CASSTTIGGLHLPYEQYF. The CDR3 DNA follows: TGTGCCAGCAGCACAACAATCGGGGGGTTACATCTTCCCTACGAGCAGTACTTC. The chain recombines TRBV7-9 with TRBJ2-7; 7 bases fit TRBD2. J gave up 2 bases and V 5 bases, and 18 bases lay outside the gene matches. Germline-derived CDR1 and CDR2 are SEHNR and FQNEAQ (reference sequence). The CDR3 has 18 amino acids.

The chain recombines TRBV6-5 with TRBJ2-3, with 9 bases aligning to TRBD1. The germline CDR1 and CDR2 sequences are MNHEY and SVGAGI. Germline trimming cut 2 bases from V and 4 bases from J; bases unmatched to any gene: 4. The CDR3 is 15 residues long. The CDR3 DNA reads TGTGCCAGCAGTTACACCGGGACAGGGCCAGATACGCAGTATTTT. Protein sequence: CASSYTGTGPDTQYF.